This T cell receptor beta chain was sequenced in a study of response to subunit inactivated influenza vaccine. Whole-study results and caveats: New T cells are recruited in small numbers by each seasonal influenza vaccination, according to the authors' suggestion.

This clonotype was seen more than once but under ten times. Its antigen is unknown. From the RT-PCR reads, TCRdb called clonotypes with MiXCR, one entry per CDR3 protein. The sample carries hundreds of thousands of distinct CDR3 sequences, more than 11% recorded once. Germline CDR1 and CDR2: SGDLS and YYNGEE. The CDR3 loop spans 12 amino acids. Trimming cost V 10 bases and J 6 bases; bases outside gene matches: 6. The sample consisted of PBMCs from blood, taken around two weeks before vaccination. The sequence was obtained from a man in his fifties or sixties who received an inactivated influenza vaccine. This sequence joins TRBV9 and TRBJ2-2; the match to TRBD1 covers 7 bases. Here the CDR3 reads CASGTAPGELFF. Here the CDR3 DNA reads TGTGCCTCAGGGACAGCTCCCGGGGAGCTGTTTTTT.